The T cell receptor (beta chain) described here comes from a study of a mutant IDH1 vaccine in newly diagnosed glioma. Study summary: Treated patients had a mean age of roughly 39 years and a 62.5% male, roughly 40% female split. Therapy received beforehand was radiotherapy, temozolomide, or both, with most patients given both.

As for time point: week 23, last vaccination. The vaccine gave 300 ug of a 20-mer mutant IDH1 peptide subcutaneously per dose. For this clone: Its antigen remains unknown.

TCRdb keeps only in-frame clones here, not all; method: immunoSEQ multiplex PCR. The sample contains approximately 60,000 clones, around 86% of which appear only once. Trimming cost V 1 base and J 4 bases, with 10 bases left between them. Looked up from germline, CDR1 is MNHEY and CDR2 is SVGAGI. CDR3 length equals 14 residues. This sequence joins TRBV6-5 and TRBJ1-1; D might be TRBD1 (5 bases). The clonotype comes from a middle-aged man with glioma. Material: PBMCs, obtained from a glioma patient whose treatment included an IDH1 peptide vaccine. The CDR3, as DNA: TGTGCCAGCAGTTACTTGGGGAGGGGCACTGAAGCTTTCTTT. This translates into CASSYLGRGTEAFF.